Included here is one T cell receptor beta chain sequence, with context. Its specificity is unknown. Regarding donors, all were healthy bone marrow donors. These data are taken from a study of cytomegalovirus exposure and HLA in healthy donors. Overall study findings and caveats: The investigators catalogued 164 TCR beta chains as cytomegalovirus-associated. In vitro work confirmed that a few CMV-associated chains recognize CMV antigens.

CDR3 length: 16 residues. V dropped 1 base and J dropped 6 bases, with 16 bases sitting between them. CDR1 and CDR2 from the germline V gene are MGHDK and SYGVNS. PCR employed 60 Vbeta and 13 Jbeta primers. The data were produced by immunoSEQ multiplex PCR, yet TCRdb's version contains in-frame clones alone and is incomplete. This sample has 150,000 or so clones; 70% to 90% occur once, and the top ten carry about 9.3%. This clonotype originated in a man between 18 and 35 years old in good health and CMV-seropositive. Material for sequencing was PBMCs. V usage is TRBV25-1 and J usage is TRBJ2-1; D is perhaps TRBD2 (6 bases). As DNA, the CDR3 is TGTGCCAGCAGTGAATCCGGGGGTCGGAAGGGCAATGAGCAGTTCTTC. As protein: CASSESGGRKGNEQFF.